The 14 T cell receptor beta chains below all came from one sample that was sequenced in a study of identical twins. TCRdb re-derived calls from the 5' RACE reads in MiXCR, one entry per CDR3 protein. The sample carries 300,000 to 400,000 distinct CDR3 sequences, 12% recorded once. The data were also submitted as part of a second study, on yellow fever vaccine responses in identical twins.

Sequencing was performed on CD8+ T cells sorted from blood. All receptors derive from a woman in her late teens or twenties in good health.

V usage is TRBV5-6 and J usage is TRBJ1-5; a possible D gene is TRBD1 (5 bases). This CDR3 is built from 17 residues. The V and J ends lost 1 base and 5 bases respectively, with 19 bases between them. In germline, CDR1 is SGHDT, CDR2 YYEEEE. The CDR3 region is CASSLLSWRGDDQPQHF. The CDR3 nucleotides read TGTGCCAGCAGCTTGCTGAGCTGGAGAGGGGACGATCAGCCCCAGCATTTT.

This chain links TRBV20-1 with TRBJ2-1, with TRBD2 matching over 12 bases. CDR3 length: 20 amino acids. Trimming cost V 0 bases and J 8 bases; bases outside gene matches: 20. CDR1 is DFQATT, CDR2 SNEGSKA, per germline (reference sequence). CDR3 sequence reads: CSARDLMQGTRLAGVYEQFF. For the CDR3, the DNA is TGCAGTGCTAGAGATCTGATGCAGGGTACTAGACTAGCGGGAGTTTATGAGCAGTTCTTC.

This chain joins TRBV6-5 and TRBJ2-2; D gene unclear. V was pared by 4 bases and J by 2 bases, with 11 bases between. This CDR3 has 15 residues. Per germline, CDR1 MNHEY and CDR2 SVGAGI. The CDR3 DNA reads as TGTGCCAGCAGTTGGGCTAGTCCTAACACCGGGGAGCTGTTTTTT. It codes for CASSWASPNTGELFF.

This clonotype was detected only a few times. The rearrangement joins TRBV5-5 to TRBJ2-7; maybe TRBD1 (5 bases). Germline V gives CDR1 SGHKS, CDR2 YYEKEE (reference sequence). CDR3 length: 14 residues. Trimming left V 0 bases short and J 2 bases short, with 9 bases between. The CDR3 coding sequence is TGTGCCAGCAGCTTGGGGACACGCACCTACGAGCAGTACTTC. Its translation: CASSLGTRTYEQYF.

The V gene is TRBV5-6, the J gene TRBJ2-1; 8 nucleotides agree with TRBD2. V lost 1 base to trimming and J lost 3 bases; unmatched junction nucleotides: 6. The germline V gene encodes CDR1 SGHDT and CDR2 YYEEEE. CDR3 length equals 16 residues. The CDR3 nucleotides read TGTGCCAGCAGCTTGAGTAGCGGGATTTTCTACAATGAGCAGTTCTTC. It specifies CASSLSSGIFYNEQFF.

This clonotype was counted between two and nine times. This chain uses TRBV5-1 with TRBJ2-1; no definite D call. V was trimmed by 4 bases and J by 8 bases, leaving 16 bases between them. Per the germline V gene, CDR1 is SGHRS and CDR2 is YFSETQ. This CDR3 spans 14 amino acids. The CDR3 DNA is TGCGCCAGCAGCCAAGGGTGGGGTTTGGATGAGCAGTTCTTC. Translation: CASSQGWGLDEQFF.

This clonotype was picked up many times. The chain links TRBV7-9 to TRBJ2-1; D remains ambiguous. The germline CDR1 and CDR2 sequences are SEHNR and FQNEAQ (reference sequence). Trimming took 5 bases from V and 8 from J, leaving 10 bases between them. The CDR3 is made up of 12 amino acids. Here the CDR3 reads CASSPFLHEQFF. CDR3 DNA: TGTGCCAGCAGCCCGTTCCTCCATGAGCAGTTCTTC.

There are a few counts of this clonotype. The chain joins TRBV11-2 to TRBJ2-1, with TRBD2 identical over 9 bases. Germline V gene sequence: CDR1 SGHAT, CDR2 FQNNGV. The CDR3 sequence is 19 residues long. Trimming cost V 4 bases and J 0 bases; bases outside gene matches: 13. The CDR3 bases are TGTGCCAGCAGCTACCAGCGGGAGGCCCTGATTTTCTCCTACAATGAGCAGTTCTTC. It specifies CASSYQREALIFSYNEQFF.

The V and J genes are TRBV13 and TRBJ2-3, with unresolved D. The CDR3 extends over 12 amino acids. Between the trimmed V and J ends, which lost 2 bases and 6 bases, there was a span of 6 bases. Germline CDR1 is PRHDT and CDR2 is FYEKMQ (reference sequence). CDR3 bases: TGTGCCAGCAGCTTATTCTCGGATACGCAGTATTTT. Amino acids: CASSLFSDTQYF.

The chain is built from TRBV7-9 and TRBJ2-1, with D uncertain. Looked up from germline, CDR1 is SEHNR and CDR2 is FQNEAQ (reference sequence). The CDR3 is 11 residues long. V lost 5 bases to trimming and J lost 8 bases, with 7 bases between them. In DNA, the CDR3 is TGTGCCAGCAGCCCTAACGATGAGCAGTTCTTC. Translated, it gives CASSPNDEQFF. Full variable domain (rest looked up from reference TRBV7-9 and TRBJ2-1): DTGVSQNPRHKITKRGQNVTFRCDPISEHNRLYWYRQTLGQGPEFLTYFQNEAQLEKSRLLSDRFSAERPKGSFSTLEIQRTEQGDSAMYLCASSPNDEQFFGPGTRLTVL.

This clonotype was seen only a few times. This chain's CDR3 is CASRETSWTLHPYNEQFF. CDR3 bases: TGTGCCAGCAGGGAGACTAGCTGGACCCTCCATCCCTACAATGAGCAGTTCTTC. The chain carries TRBV28 and TRBJ2-1; 7 bases agree with TRBD2. V shed 6 bases, J shed 2 bases, and the junction held 16 bases outside the gene matches. The CDR3 totals 18 residues. Germline V gives CDR1 MDHEN, CDR2 SYDVKM.

The CDR3 region is CASSLFAASTDTQYF. CDR3 sequence (DNA): TGTGCCAGCAGTTTATTTGCCGCTAGCACAGATACGCAGTATTTT. The gene calls are TRBV28 and TRBJ2-3; D gene ambiguous. CDR1 and CDR2 from the germline V gene are MDHEN and SYDVKM. Trimming stripped 1 base from V and 0 bases from J, with 8 bases between. The length of the CDR3 is 15 residues.

V and J are TRBV12-5 and TRBJ2-5; TRBD1 matches 11 bases. The CDR3 loop spans 15 amino acids. Per the germline V gene, CDR1 is LGHNT and CDR2 is FRNRAP. V trimming: 5 bases; J trimming: 5 bases; junction bases outside the gene matches: 7. The CDR3 coding sequence is TGTGCTAGTGGTATCGGGACAGGGGGAGTTGAGACCCAGTACTTC. Translation: CASGIGTGGVETQYF.

This clonotype was detected many times. The rearrangement links TRBV28 to TRBJ2-1; 7 positions match TRBD2. With V trimmed by 2 bases and J by 8 bases, 15 bases remained unmatched. CDR1 and CDR2 (germline): MDHEN, SYDVKM. The CDR3 is 17 residues long. CDR3 residues: CASSLLLGGEGQDEQFF. The DNA of the CDR3 is TGTGCCAGCAGTTTACTCTTAGGCGGGGAGGGCCAGGATGAGCAGTTCTTC. The variable domain in full, completed from reference TRBV28 and TRBJ2-1, reads DVKVTQSSRYLVKRTGEKVFLECVQDMDHENMFWYRQDPGLGLRLIYFSYDVKMKEKGDIPEGYSVSREKKERFSLILESASTNQTSMYLCASSLLLGGEGQDEQFFGPGTRLTVL.